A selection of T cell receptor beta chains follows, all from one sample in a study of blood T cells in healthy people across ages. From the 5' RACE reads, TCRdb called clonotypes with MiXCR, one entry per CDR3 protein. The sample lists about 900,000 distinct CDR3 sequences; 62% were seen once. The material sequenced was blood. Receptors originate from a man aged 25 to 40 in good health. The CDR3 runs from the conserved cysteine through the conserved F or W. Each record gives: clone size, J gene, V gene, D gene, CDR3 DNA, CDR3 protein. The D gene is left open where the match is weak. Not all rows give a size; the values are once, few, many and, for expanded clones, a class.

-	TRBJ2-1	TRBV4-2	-	TGTGCCAGCAGCCAAGAAAGAGGGTGGGAGCAGTTCTTC	CASSQERGWEQFF
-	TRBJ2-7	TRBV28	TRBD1	TGTGCCAGCAGCTCCGGACAGGGGGCGGTTTACGAGCAGTACTTC	CASSSGQGAVYEQYF
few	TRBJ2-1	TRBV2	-	TGTGCCAGCAGTGAACTCTGGGGTTCCTACAATGAGCAGTTCTTC	CASSELWGSYNEQFF
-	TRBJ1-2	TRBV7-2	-	TGTGCCAGCGGATCCGGGACCTCCTATGGCTACACCTTC	CASGSGTSYGYTF
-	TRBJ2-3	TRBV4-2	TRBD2	TGTGCCTGCAGCCAAGGTAGCGGGGGCACAGATACGCAGTATTTT	CACSQGSGGTDTQYF
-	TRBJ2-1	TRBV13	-	TGTGCCAGCAGCTTAACACCCCATCAGGCGGGGAATGAGCAGTTCTTC	CASSLTPHQAGNEQFF
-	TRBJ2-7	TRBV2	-	TGTGCCAGCAGTGAAAAGTACGCAGGGCAACGAGCCGAGCAGTACTTC	CASSEKYAGQRAEQYF
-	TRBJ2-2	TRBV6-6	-	TGTGCCAGCGGATACGGGGAGCTGTTTTTT	CASGYGELFF
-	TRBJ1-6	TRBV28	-	TGTGCCAGCAGTCCGGGGATATTTGGGTCACCCCTCCACTTT	CASSPGIFGSPLHF
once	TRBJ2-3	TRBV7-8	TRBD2	TGTGCCAGCAGCTCACAATCTAGCGGGGGATTACCAGATACGCAGTATTTT	CASSSQSSGGLPDTQYF
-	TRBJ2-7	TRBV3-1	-	TGTGCCAGCAGCCAAGATGCCGGACAGACCTACGAGCAGTACTTC	CASSQDAGQTYEQYF
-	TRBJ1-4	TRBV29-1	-	TGCAGCGTTGGTCTCGGGGGCTCTAATGAAAAACTGTTTTTT	CSVGLGGSNEKLFF
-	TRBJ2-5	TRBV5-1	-	TGCGCCAGCAGCTTGCAGGGTGTCGATCAAGAGACCCAGTACTTC	CASSLQGVDQETQYF
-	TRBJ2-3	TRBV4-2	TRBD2	TGTGCCAGCAGCCAAGGGACGGGGGGGTCCTACGGAGATACGCAGTATTTT	CASSQGTGGSYGDTQYF
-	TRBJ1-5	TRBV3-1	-	TGTGCCAGCAGCCAAGGGGGTCACATTTCAAGGGCCAATCAGCCCCAGCATTTT	CASSQGGHISRANQPQHF
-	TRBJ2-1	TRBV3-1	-	TGTGCCAGCAGCCGATTACGGTCTTCCTACAATGAGCAGTTCTTC	CASSRLRSSYNEQFF
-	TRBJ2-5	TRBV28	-	TGTGCCAGCAGTTTACCATTTGACCCCTTGGAGCAGTACTTC	CASSLPFDPLEQYF
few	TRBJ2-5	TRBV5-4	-	TGTGCCAGCAGCTTGGTGCAGGGGTTAGGCGAGACCCAGTACTTC	CASSLVQGLGETQYF
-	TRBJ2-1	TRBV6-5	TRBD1	TGTGCCAGCAGTTACGGGTGGGACAGGGGGCGCAATGAGCAGTTCTTC	CASSYGWDRGRNEQFF
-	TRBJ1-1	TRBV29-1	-	TGCAGCGTCGGGGGCGGATACACTGAAGCTTTCTTT	CSVGGGYTEAFF
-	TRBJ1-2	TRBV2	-	TGTGCCAGAGCAGGACCCCATTCTAACTATGGCTACACCTTC	CARAGPHSNYGYTF
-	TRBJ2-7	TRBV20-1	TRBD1	TGCAGTGCTCCTCCCGGGACAGGCGCCTACGAGCAGTACTTC	CSAPPGTGAYEQYF
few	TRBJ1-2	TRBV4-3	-	TGCGCCAGCAGCCAAGCGACTATGGGTGTCTATGGCTACACCTTC	CASSQATMGVYGYTF
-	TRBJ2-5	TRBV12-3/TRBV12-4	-	TGTGCCAGCACAGGGACCTTAACGAGAGGGACCCAGTACTTC	CASTGTLTRGTQYF
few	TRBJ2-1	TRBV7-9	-	TGTGCCAGCAGCTTACCGGGGGCGGCCTACAATGAGCAGTTCTTC	CASSLPGAAYNEQFF
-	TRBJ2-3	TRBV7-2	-	TGTGCCAGCAGCTTAGCGAGTAACGGGGTCACAGATACGCAGTATTTT	CASSLASNGVTDTQYF
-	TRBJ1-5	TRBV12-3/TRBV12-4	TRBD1	TGTGCCAGCAGCGGCGGGACAGGACGGTCCAATCAGCCCCAGCATTTT	CASSGGTGRSNQPQHF
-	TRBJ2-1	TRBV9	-	TGTGCCAGCAGCGTAGCTGACGGGAAAAATGAGCAGTTCTTC	CASSVADGKNEQFF
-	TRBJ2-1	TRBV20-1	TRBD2	TGCAGTGCTAGAGGGGGGAGAGCGGGGCAGTCAAGCTCCTACAATGAGCAGTTCTTC	CSARGGRAGQSSSYNEQFF
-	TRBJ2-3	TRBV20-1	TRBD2	TGCAGTGCTAGCACCCTAGCGGGGTTCACAGATACGCGGTATTTT	CSASTLAGFTDTRYF
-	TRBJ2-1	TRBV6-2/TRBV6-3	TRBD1	TGTGCCAGCAGCCATAGACAGGGCTCTCCCTACAATGAGCAGTTCTTC	CASSHRQGSPYNEQFF
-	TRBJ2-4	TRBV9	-	TGTGCCAGCAGCGTAGGTGGAACAAAAAACATTCAGTACTTC	CASSVGGTKNIQYF
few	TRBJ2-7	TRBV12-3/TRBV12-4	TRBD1	TGTGCCAGCAGTTACGCCGGGCAGGGGGTCGACGAGCAGTACTTC	CASSYAGQGVDEQYF
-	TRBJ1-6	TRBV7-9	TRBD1	TGTGCCAGCAGCTTAATCCGGACAGGGGACTCACCCCTCCACTTT	CASSLIRTGDSPLHF
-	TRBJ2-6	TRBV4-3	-	TGCGCCAGCAGCCAAGAGGTCAGCTCTGGGGCCAGCGTCCTGACTTTC	CASSQEVSSGASVLTF
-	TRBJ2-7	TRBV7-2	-	TGTGCCAGCAGCCTATACGCCGAGCAGTACTTC	CASSLYAEQYF
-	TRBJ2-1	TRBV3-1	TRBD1	TGTGCCAGCAGCCGCATGGGACAGGGGGTCAATGAGCAGTTCTTC	CASSRMGQGVNEQFF
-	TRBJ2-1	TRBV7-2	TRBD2	TGTGCCAGCAGCTTACTGAGCGGGGGGTCCCACAATGAGCAGTTCTTC	CASSLLSGGSHNEQFF
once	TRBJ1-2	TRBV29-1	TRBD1	TGCAGCGTTGCCTCGATGGGACAGGGGTTTGGCTACACCTTC	CSVASMGQGFGYTF
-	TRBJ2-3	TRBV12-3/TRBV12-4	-	TGTGCCAGCAGTACCCCAAACACAGATACGCAGTATTTT	CASSTPNTDTQYF
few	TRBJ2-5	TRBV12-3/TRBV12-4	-	TGTGCCAGCAGTTTAAGTTCTAAGATGACCCAGTACTTC	CASSLSSKMTQYF
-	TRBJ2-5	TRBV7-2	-	TGTGCCAGCAGCTCCCGGGGGAGGTTGCCAAGCCAAGAGACCCAGTACTTC	CASSSRGRLPSQETQYF
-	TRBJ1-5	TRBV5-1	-	TGCGCCAGCAGCTTAGGGGACCCCGGGCATCGACCCCAGCATTTT	CASSLGDPGHRPQHF
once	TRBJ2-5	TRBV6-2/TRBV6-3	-	TGTGCCAGCAACCGTCGGGGCATCGGGACCCAGTACTTC	CASNRRGIGTQYF
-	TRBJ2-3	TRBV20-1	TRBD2	TGCAGTGCTAGAGATATCGAGCGGGGCCGCCTCGATACGCAGTATTTT	CSARDIERGRLDTQYF
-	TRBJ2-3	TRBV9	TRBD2	TGTGCCAGCAGCCCACAATCCCGACTAGCGGGGGGGACAGATACGCAGTATTTT	CASSPQSRLAGGTDTQYF
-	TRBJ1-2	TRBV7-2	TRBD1	TGTGCCAGCACCCAACTCAAGGACAGGGAAAGGGGCGGCTACACCTTC	CASTQLKDRERGGYTF
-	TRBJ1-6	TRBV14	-	TGTGCCAGCAGCCCACGTACAGGAGGCAGCTCACCCCTCCACTTT	CASSPRTGGSSPLHF
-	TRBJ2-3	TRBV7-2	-	TGTGCCAGCAGCTTGCGGGCCCTTGATCGGATTGCAGATACGCAGTATTTT	CASSLRALDRIADTQYF
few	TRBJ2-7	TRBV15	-	TGTGCCACCAGCTGGGACCTGGGGGAGCAGTACTTC	CATSWDLGEQYF
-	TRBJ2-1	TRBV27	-	TGTGCCAGCAGTGTCGGCCTTGGCTCGGGTGAGCAGTTCTTC	CASSVGLGSGEQFF
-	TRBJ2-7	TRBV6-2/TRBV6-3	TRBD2	TGTGCCAGCAGCCCACCCGCGGGAGGACACGAGCAGTACTTC	CASSPPAGGHEQYF
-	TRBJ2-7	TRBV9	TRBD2	TGTGCCAGCAGCGTTAGCGGGGGGGCCCCATACGAGCAGTACTTC	CASSVSGGAPYEQYF
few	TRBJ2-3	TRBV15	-	TGTGCCACCAGCAGAGATCCCCGACAGGGGAGGGTTGACGATACGCAGTATTTT	CATSRDPRQGRVDDTQYF
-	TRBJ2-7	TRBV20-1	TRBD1	TGCAGTCGACAGGGGATCTCCTACGAGCAGTACTTC	CSRQGISYEQYF
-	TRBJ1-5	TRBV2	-	TGTGCCAGCAGGGGGGGCTCCCTCGCTTATAGCAATCAGCCCCAGCATTTT	CASRGGSLAYSNQPQHF
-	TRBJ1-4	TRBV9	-	TGTGCCAGCAGCGTAGGAGGTTTGGGCCTCACGGATGAAAAACTGTTTTTT	CASSVGGLGLTDEKLFF
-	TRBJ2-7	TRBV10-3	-	TGTGCCATCAGTGTTCTAACAGGAGCCAACGAGCAGTACTTC	CAISVLTGANEQYF
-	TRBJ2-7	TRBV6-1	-	TGTGCCAGCAGTCGAGGAGGGACGCCAGGGCCCTCCTACGAGCAGTACTTC	CASSRGGTPGPSYEQYF
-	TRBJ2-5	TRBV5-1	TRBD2	TGCGCCAGCAGCCCGGAAACCCCCTCTAGCGGGGGCGAGACCCAGTACTTC	CASSPETPSSGGETQYF